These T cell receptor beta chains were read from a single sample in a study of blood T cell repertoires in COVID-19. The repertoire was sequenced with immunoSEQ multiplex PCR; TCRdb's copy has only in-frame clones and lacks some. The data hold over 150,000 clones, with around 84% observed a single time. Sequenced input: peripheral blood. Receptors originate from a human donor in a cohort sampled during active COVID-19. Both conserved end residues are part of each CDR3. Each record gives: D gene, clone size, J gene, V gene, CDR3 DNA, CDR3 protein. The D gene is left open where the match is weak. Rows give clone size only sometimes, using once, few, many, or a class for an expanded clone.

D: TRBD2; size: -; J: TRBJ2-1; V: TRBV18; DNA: TGTGCCAGCGAAGGGACTAGCGGGGGCTACAATGAGCAGTTCTTC; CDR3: CASEGTSGGYNEQFF
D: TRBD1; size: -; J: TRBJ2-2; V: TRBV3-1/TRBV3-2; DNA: TGTGCCAGCAGCCAAGATTTCCGGGACAGGGATTTTCCCGGGGAGCTGTTTTTT; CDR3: CASSQDFRDRDFPGELFF
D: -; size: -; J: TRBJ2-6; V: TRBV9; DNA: TGTGCCAGCAGCTCTGACTGGGGGGCCAACGTCCTGACTTTC; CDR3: CASSSDWGANVLTF
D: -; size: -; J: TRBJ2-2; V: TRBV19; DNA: TGTGCCAGTATCGGATGGGCTTCCGGGAACACCGGGGAGCTGTTTTTT; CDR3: CASIGWASGNTGELFF
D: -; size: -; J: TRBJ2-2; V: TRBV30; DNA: TGTGCCTGGAGTGTACGTCAGGGCACCGGGGAGCTGTTTTTT; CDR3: CAWSVRQGTGELFF
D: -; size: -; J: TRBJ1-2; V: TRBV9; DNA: TGTGCCAGCACCGCCGGGGTACGGGGCTACACCTTC; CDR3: CASTAGVRGYTF
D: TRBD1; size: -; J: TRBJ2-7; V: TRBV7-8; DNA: TGTGCCAGCAGCGCCCGACAGGGGGTGGACGAGCAGTACTTC; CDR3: CASSARQGVDEQYF
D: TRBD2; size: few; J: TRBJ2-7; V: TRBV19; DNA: TGTGCCAGTAGTCCGACGGCCGGCGGGGGTTACGGTATAGGAAAGGAGCAGTACTTC; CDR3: CASSPTAGGGYGIGKEQYF
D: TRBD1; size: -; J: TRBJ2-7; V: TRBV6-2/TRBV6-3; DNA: TGTGCCAGCAGTTACTCATTGACAGGGAAGAACTACGAGCAGTACTTC; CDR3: CASSYSLTGKNYEQYF
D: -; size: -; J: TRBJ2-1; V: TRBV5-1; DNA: TGCGCCAGCAGCTTGATGCGGACAGACAATGAGCAGTTCTTC; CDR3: CASSLMRTDNEQFF
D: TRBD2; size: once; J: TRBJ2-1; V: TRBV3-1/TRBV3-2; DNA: TGTGCCAGCAGCACTGCGACTAGCGGGAGGTCGCGAAATGAGCAGTTCTTC; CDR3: CASSTATSGRSRNEQFF
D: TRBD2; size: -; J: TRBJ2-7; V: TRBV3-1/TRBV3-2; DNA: TGTGCCAGCAGCCAGGGACTAAGGGAGCAGTACTTC; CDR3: CASSQGLREQYF
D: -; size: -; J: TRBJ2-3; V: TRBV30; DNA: TGTGCCTGGAGTCCAGGGGCAGATACGCAGTATTTT; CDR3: CAWSPGADTQYF
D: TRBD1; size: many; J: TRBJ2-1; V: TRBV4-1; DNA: TGCGCCAGCAGCCAAGTGGGGGACAGGGAGGAGAGGAATGAGCAGTTCTTC; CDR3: CASSQVGDREERNEQFF
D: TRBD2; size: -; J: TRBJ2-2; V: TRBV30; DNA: TGTGCCTGGAGTCTAGGACTAGCGGGAGTCGGGACCGGGGAGCTGTTTTTT; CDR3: CAWSLGLAGVGTGELFF
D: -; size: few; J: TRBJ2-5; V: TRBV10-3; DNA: TGTGCCATCAGTCCTCGGAGCGTACTACAAGAGACCCAGTACTTC; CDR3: CAISPRSVLQETQYF